This is a list of T cell receptor beta chains from one sample in a study of beta chain features in type 1 diabetes. The data were produced by immunoSEQ multiplex PCR, yet TCRdb's version contains in-frame clones alone and is incomplete. The repertoire holds around 260,000 clones, with roughly 22% as singletons. The specimen sequenced was naive CD4+ T cells from blood. These receptors were taken from a woman aged 40 to 50 with type 1 diabetes. The CDR3 runs from the conserved cysteine through the conserved F or W. The D gene is left open where the match is weak. Some rows have no size entry. The others give once, few or many, or a class for an expanded clone.

>TRBV20-1|NA|NA|TRBJ1-1
TGCAGTGCCGAACAGGGAACTGAAGCTTTCTTT
CSAEQGTEAFF
>TRBV4-2|few|NA|TRBJ1-4
TGTGCCAGCAGCCAAGAAGGAGGGCCTCAAGAAAAACTGTTTTTT
CASSQEGGPQEKLFF
>TRBV5-4|NA|NA|TRBJ2-2
TGTGCCAGCAGCTTCGACTCATACACCGGGGAGCTGTTTTTT
CASSFDSYTGELFF
>TRBV7-3|NA|NA|TRBJ1-6
TGTGCCAGCAGCTTAACCGGTGTTAATTCACCCCTCCACTTT
CASSLTGVNSPLHF
>TRBV5-1|few|TRBD2|TRBJ2-2
TGCGCCAGCAGCTCCTACCGGACTAGCGGGACGAACACCGGGGAGCTGTTTTTT
CASSSYRTSGTNTGELFF
>TRBV2|few|NA|TRBJ1-5
TGTGCCAGCAGTGAGGCGGGGTTTAGCAATCAGCCCCAGCATTTT
CASSEAGFSNQPQHF
>TRBV18|NA|NA|TRBJ1-1
TGTGCCAGCTCCCCATACCAGGGTGGCGTGAACACTGAAGCTTTCTTT
CASSPYQGGVNTEAFF
>TRBV6-5|NA|NA|TRBJ1-5
TGTGCCAGCAGTTACGACAGGAGGAATCAGCCCCAGCATTTT
CASSYDRRNQPQHF
>TRBV5-1|few|TRBD1|TRBJ1-2
TGCGCCAGCAGCCTTTTGACAGGGGCGGCCTATGGCTACACCTTC
CASSLLTGAAYGYTF
>TRBV5-1|NA|TRBD2|TRBJ2-5
TGCGCCAGCAGCTTGAGGAGCGGGAGAGGAGAGACCCAGTACTTC
CASSLRSGRGETQYF
>TRBV18|NA|NA|TRBJ1-5
TGTGCCAGCTCACCACGCAGCAGGGATCAGCCCCAGCATTTT
CASSPRSRDQPQHF